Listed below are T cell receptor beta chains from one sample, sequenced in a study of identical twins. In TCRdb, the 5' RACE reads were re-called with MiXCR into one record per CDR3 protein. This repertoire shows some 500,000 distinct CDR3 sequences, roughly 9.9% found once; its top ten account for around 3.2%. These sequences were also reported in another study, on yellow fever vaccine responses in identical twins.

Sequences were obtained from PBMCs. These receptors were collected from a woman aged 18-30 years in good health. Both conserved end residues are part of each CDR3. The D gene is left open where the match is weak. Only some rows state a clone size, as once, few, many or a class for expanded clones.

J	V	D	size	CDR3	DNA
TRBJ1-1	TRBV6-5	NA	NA	CASSYDRQNTEAFF	TGTGCCAGCAGTTACGACAGACAGAACACTGAAGCTTTCTTT
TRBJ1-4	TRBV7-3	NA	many	CASSPFLSFHWPTNEKLFF	TGTGCCAGCAGTCCCTTCCTGTCGTTCCATTGGCCAACTAATGAAAAACTGTTTTTT
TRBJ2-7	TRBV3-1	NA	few	CASSQENWIEQYF	TGTGCCAGCAGCCAAGAAAATTGGATTGAGCAGTACTTC
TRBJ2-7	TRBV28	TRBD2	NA	CASSSPQSGRSEQYF	TGTGCCAGCAGTTCCCCACAGAGCGGGAGAAGCGAGCAGTACTTC
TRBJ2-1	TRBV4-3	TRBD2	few	CASSLTSGRGNEQFF	TGCGCCAGCAGCCTTACTAGCGGGAGAGGCAATGAGCAGTTCTTC
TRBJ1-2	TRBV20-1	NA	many	CSARERQVARSYGYTF	TGCAGTGCTAGAGAGAGACAGGTAGCCCGATCTTATGGCTACACCTTC
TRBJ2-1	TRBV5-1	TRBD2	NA	CASSWIAGVEGEQFF	TGCGCCAGCAGCTGGATAGCGGGAGTGGAGGGTGAGCAGTTCTTC
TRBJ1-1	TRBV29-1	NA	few	CSGTGGTEAFF	TGCAGCGGTACAGGAGGGACTGAAGCTTTCTTT
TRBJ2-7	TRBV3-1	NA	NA	CATPLGGGGECIPEVYEQYF	TGTGCCACCCCCCTGGGGGGAGGGGGCGAGTGTATTCCGGAGGTCTACGAGCAGTACTTC
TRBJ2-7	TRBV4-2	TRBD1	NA	CASSQAPGQGADEQYF	TGTGCCAGCAGCCAAGCCCCGGGACAGGGGGCTGACGAGCAGTACTTC
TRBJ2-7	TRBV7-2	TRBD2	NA	CASSPQLLAGDPRQYF	TGTGCCAGCAGCCCGCAATTACTAGCGGGGGACCCCCGGCAGTACTTC
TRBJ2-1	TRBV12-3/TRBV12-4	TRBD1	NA	CASSFSTGAYNEQFF	TGTGCCAGCAGTTTCTCTACAGGGGCCTACAATGAGCAGTTCTTC
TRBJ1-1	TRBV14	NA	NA	CASSQVGRGITEAFF	TGTGCCAGCAGCCAAGTCGGGCGGGGCATCACTGAAGCTTTCTTT
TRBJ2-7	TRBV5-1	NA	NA	CASSFFSGFHEQYF	TGCGCCAGCAGCTTTTTCTCAGGGTTCCACGAGCAGTACTTC
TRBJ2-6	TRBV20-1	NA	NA	CSARDGEVLSSGANVLTF	TGCAGTGCTAGAGATGGGGAGGTTCTCTCCTCTGGGGCCAACGTCCTGACTTTC
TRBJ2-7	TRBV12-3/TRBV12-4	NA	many	CASSFTGAEYEQYF	TGTGCCAGCAGTTTCACCGGGGCGGAGTACGAGCAGTACTTC
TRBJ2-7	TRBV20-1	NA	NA	CSADGTFTYEQYF	TGCAGTGCTGACGGGACATTCACCTACGAGCAGTACTTC
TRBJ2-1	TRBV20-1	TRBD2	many	CSAQTSGRVSSYNEQFF	TGCAGTGCCCAGACTAGCGGGAGGGTTAGCTCCTACAATGAGCAGTTCTTC
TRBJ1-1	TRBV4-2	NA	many	CASSQEGSWNTEAFF	TGTGCCAGCAGCCAGGAGGGAAGTTGGAACACTGAAGCTTTCTTT
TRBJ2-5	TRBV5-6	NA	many	CASRGGIQETQYF	TGTGCCAGTCGAGGAGGGATCCAAGAGACCCAGTACTTC
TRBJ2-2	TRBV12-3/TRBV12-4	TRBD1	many	CASSLIGQGNTGELFF	TGTGCCAGCAGCCTCATAGGACAGGGGAACACCGGGGAGCTGTTTTTT
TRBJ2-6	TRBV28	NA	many	CASSFEHSGANVLTF	TGTGCCAGCAGTTTTGAGCACTCTGGGGCCAACGTCCTGACTTTC
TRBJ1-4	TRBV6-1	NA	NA	CASSSGGINEKLFF	TGTGCCAGCAGCTCCGGAGGGATCAATGAAAAACTGTTTTTT
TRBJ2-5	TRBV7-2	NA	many	CASSYRLVQETQYF	TGTGCCAGCAGCTACCGACTAGTCCAAGAGACCCAGTACTTC
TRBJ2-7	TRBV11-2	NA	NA	CASSSPGTLFYEQYF	TGTGCCAGCAGCTCTCCCGGGACACTCTTTTACGAGCAGTACTTC
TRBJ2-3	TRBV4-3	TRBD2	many	CASSQDGAGGTDTQYF	TGCGCCAGCAGCCAAGATGGAGCGGGAGGCACAGATACGCAGTATTTT
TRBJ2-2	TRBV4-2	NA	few	CASSQDGAYFLTGELFF	TGTGCCAGCAGCCAAGATGGAGCCTACTTTCTCACCGGGGAGCTGTTTTTT
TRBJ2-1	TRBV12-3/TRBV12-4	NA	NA	CASTADRTSYNEQFF	TGTGCCAGCACCGCGGACAGAACATCCTACAATGAGCAGTTCTTC
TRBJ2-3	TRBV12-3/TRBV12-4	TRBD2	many	CASSRLASADTQYF	TGTGCCAGCAGTCGACTAGCAAGCGCAGATACGCAGTATTTT
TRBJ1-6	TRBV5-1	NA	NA	CASRAGISPLHF	TGCGCCAGCAGGGCAGGCATTTCACCCCTCCACTTT
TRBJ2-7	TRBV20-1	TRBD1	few	CSATPTGVEQYF	TGCAGTGCTACTCCCACAGGGGTCGAGCAGTACTTC
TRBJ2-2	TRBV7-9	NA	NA	CASSLPGPGELFF	TGTGCCAGCAGCTTACCGGGGCCCGGGGAGCTGTTTTTT
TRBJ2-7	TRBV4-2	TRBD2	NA	CASSQEGLAASYEQYF	TGTGCCAGCAGCCAAGAGGGACTAGCGGCCTCCTACGAGCAGTACTTC
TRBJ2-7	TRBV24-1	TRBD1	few	CATGDRGHYEQYF	TGTGCCACCGGAGACAGGGGGCACTACGAGCAGTACTTC
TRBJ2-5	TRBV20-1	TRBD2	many	CSASYGGQETQYF	TGCAGTGCTAGCTACGGGGGGCAAGAGACCCAGTACTTC
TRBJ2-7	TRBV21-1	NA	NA	CASSKAEAGIGYEQYF	TGTGCCAGCAGCAAAGCGGAGGCAGGGATTGGCTACGAGCAGTACTTC
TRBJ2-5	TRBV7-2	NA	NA	CASSLIGELPRETQYF	TGTGCCAGCAGCTTAATTGGCGAATTACCCAGGGAGACCCAGTACTTC
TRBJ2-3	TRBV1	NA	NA	CTSQTGGDTQYF	TGCACCAGCCAGACGGGTGGAGATACGCAGTATTTT
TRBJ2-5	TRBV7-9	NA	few	CASSPSFAETQYF	TGTGCCAGCAGCCCCAGTTTCGCGGAGACCCAGTACTTC
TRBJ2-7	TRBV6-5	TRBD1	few	CASSYSDRAYEQYF	TGTGCCAGCAGTTACTCGGACAGGGCCTACGAGCAGTACTTC
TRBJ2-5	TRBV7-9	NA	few	CASSLPGDQETQYF	TGTGCCAGCAGCTTGCCAGGGGACCAAGAGACCCAGTACTTC
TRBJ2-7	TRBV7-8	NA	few	CASSPLTRREQYF	TGTGCCAGCAGCCCGTTGACTAGGCGCGAGCAGTACTTC
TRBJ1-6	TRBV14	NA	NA	CASRGTSSYNSPLHF	TGTGCCAGCAGGGGTACCAGCTCCTATAATTCACCCCTCCACTTT
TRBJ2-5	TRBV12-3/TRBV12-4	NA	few	CASRYKSGTQYF	TGTGCCAGCAGATATAAATCGGGGACCCAGTACTTC
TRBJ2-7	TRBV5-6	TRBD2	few	CASSETGTSSYEQYF	TGTGCCAGCAGCGAGACCGGGACTAGCTCCTACGAGCAGTACTTC
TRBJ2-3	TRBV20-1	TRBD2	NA	CSAAGLAGSTDTQYF	TGCAGTGCTGCAGGACTAGCGGGAAGCACAGATACGCAGTATTTT
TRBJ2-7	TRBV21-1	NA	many	CASSKVHRSYEQYF	TGTGCCAGCAGCAAAGTTCACAGATCCTACGAGCAGTACTTC
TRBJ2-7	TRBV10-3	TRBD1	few	CAISESGTGGGFYEQYF	TGTGCCATCAGTGAGTCGGGTACAGGGGGCGGATTCTACGAGCAGTACTTC